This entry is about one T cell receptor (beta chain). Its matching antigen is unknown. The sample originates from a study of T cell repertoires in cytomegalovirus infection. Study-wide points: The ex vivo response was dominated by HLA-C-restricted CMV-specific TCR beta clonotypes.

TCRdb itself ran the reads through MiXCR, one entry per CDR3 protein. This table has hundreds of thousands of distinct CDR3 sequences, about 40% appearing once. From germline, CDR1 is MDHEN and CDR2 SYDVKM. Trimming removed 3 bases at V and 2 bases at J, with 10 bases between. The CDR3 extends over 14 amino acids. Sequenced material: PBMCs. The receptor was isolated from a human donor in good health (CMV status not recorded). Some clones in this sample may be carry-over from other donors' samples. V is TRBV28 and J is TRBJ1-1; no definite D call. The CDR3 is CASSLPTRNTEAFF. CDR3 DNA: TGTGCCAGCAGTTTGCCCACAAGAAACACTGAAGCTTTCTTT.